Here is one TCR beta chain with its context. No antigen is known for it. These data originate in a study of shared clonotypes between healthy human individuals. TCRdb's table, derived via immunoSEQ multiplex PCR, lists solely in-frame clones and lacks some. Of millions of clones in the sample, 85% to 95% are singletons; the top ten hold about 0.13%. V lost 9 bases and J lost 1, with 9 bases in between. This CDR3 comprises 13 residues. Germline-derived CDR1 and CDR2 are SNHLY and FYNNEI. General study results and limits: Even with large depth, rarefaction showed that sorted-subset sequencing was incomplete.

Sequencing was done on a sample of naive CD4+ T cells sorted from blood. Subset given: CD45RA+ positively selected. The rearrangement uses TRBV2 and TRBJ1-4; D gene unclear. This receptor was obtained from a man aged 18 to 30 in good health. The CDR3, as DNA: TGTGCCAGTAAGGGAATAACTAATGAAAAACTGTTTTTT. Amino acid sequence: CASKGITNEKLFF.